This TCR beta chain was sequenced for a study of neurological immune-mediated disorders. This clonotype appeared many times. Its specificity is not known. Study conclusions and caveats: Multiple sclerosis patients had less TCR clonal expansion than even healthy controls, unlike HTLV-1-associated myelopathy. The absence of any CDR3 amino acid sequence shared by expanded clones across subjects suggests that repertoires were private in all groups.

The CDR3 length is 16 residues. From germline, CDR1 is SGHRS and CDR2 YFSETQ. The V end was cut by 2 bases, the J end by 2 bases, with 16 bases between. Described time point: longitudinal time-point 3. Unsorted libraries were prepared from 2 million PBMCs held at -80 C. The authors made cDNA by 5'RACE with 10-nucleotide random UMIs. TCRdb passed the 5' RACE reads through MiXCR, listing each CDR3 protein once. The data contain around 53,000 distinct CDR3 sequences, 8% to 9% of them singletons. The source of this sequence is a middle-aged woman in good health. The sequenced sample was PBMCs. V is TRBV5-1 and J is TRBJ1-1; tentatively, D is TRBD1 (5 bases). CDR3 region: CASSFPQGARNTEAFF. CDR3 sequence (DNA): TGCGCCAGCAGCTTTCCCCAGGGCGCCCGAAACACTGAAGCTTTCTTT.